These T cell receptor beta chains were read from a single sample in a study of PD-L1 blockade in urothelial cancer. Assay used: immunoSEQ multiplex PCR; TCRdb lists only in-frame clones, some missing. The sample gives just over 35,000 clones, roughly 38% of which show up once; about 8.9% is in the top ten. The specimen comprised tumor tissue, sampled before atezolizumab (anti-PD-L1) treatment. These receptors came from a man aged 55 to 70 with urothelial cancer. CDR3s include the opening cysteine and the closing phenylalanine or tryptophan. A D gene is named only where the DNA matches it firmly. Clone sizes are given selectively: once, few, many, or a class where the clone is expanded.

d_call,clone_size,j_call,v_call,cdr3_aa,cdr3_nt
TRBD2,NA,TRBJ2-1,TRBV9,CASSASGSNSEQFF,TGTGCCAGCAGCGCTAGCGGGAGTAATAGTGAGCAGTTCTTC
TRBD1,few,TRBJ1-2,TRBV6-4,CAISVGQGARGYTF,TGTGCCATCAGTGTCGGGCAGGGGGCGAGGGGCTACACCTTC
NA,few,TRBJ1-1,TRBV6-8,CASSPLPVDTEAFF,TGTGCCAGCAGTCCACTTCCGGTCGACACTGAAGCTTTCTTT
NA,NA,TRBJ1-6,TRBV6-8,CASSYQQGTNSPLHF,TGTGCCAGCAGTTATCAGCAGGGGACTAATTCACCCCTCCACTTT
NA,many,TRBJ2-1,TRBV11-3,CASILTSFPYNEQFF,TGTGCCAGCATCCTCACTAGCTTTCCTTACAATGAGCAGTTCTTC
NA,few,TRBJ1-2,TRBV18,CASSQQRDTSNYGYTF,TGTGCCAGCTCACAGCAACGGGACACTTCTAACTATGGCTACACCTTC
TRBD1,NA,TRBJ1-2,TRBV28,CASSGTDLYGYTF,TGTGCCAGCAGTGGGACAGATCTCTATGGCTACACCTTC
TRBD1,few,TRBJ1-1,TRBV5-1,CASSYDRGRTEAFF,TGCGCCAGCAGTTACGACAGGGGGCGCACTGAAGCTTTCTTT
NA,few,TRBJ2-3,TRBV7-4,CASSPSARSTDTQYF,TGTGCCAGCAGCCCTAGCGCCCGTAGCACAGATACGCAGTATTTT
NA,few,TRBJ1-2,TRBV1,CTSSRSAQGYTF,TGCACCAGCAGCCGATCTGCCCAGGGCTACACCTTC
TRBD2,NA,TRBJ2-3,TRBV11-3,CASSLGTSGGTQYF,TGTGCCAGCAGCTTGGGAACTAGCGGGGGTACGCAGTATTTT
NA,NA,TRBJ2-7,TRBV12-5,CASGSETRAGSYEQYF,TGTGCTAGTGGTTCGGAGACTAGGGCCGGCTCCTACGAGCAGTACTTC
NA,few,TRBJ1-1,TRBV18,CASSFRQELGSEAFF,TGTGCCAGCTCATTTCGACAGGAACTAGGATCTGAAGCTTTCTTT
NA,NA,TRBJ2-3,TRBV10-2,CASSGDSTDTQYF,TGCGCCAGCAGTGGGGACAGCACAGATACGCAGTATTTT
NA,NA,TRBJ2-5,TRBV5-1,CASSLSPPQETQYF,TGCGCCAGCAGCTTGTCTCCACCGCAAGAGACCCAGTACTTC
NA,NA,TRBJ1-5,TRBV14,CASSLEDQPQHF,TGTGCCAGCAGCCTGGAGGATCAGCCCCAGCATTTT
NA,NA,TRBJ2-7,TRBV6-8,CASSLPPTSYEQYF,TGTGCCAGCAGTCTCCCTCCGACTAGCTACGAGCAGTACTTC
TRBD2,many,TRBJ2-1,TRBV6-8,CASRAGGTHNEQFF,TGTGCCAGCAGGGCGGGGGGGACTCACAATGAGCAGTTCTTC
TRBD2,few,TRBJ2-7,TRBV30,CAWRIAGSSYEQYF,TGTGCCTGGAGGATAGCGGGGAGCTCCTACGAGCAGTACTTC
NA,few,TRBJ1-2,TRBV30,CAGQRDNYGYTF,TGTGCCGGTCAGAGGGACAACTATGGCTACACCTTC
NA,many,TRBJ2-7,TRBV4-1,CASSLSGTAPYEQYF,TGCGCCAGCAGCCTGAGCGGAACGGCCCCCTACGAGCAGTACTTC
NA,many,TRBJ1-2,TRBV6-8,CASSDQGRLANYGYTF,TGTGCCAGCAGTGACCAGGGACGGCTAGCTAACTATGGCTACACCTTC
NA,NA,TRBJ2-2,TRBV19,CASSRGTDRPNTGELFF,TGTGCCAGTAGTCGGGGGACCGATAGGCCCAACACCGGGGAGCTGTTTTTT
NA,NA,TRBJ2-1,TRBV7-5,CASSLVGRDNEQFF,TGTGCCAGCAGCTTAGTGGGTAGAGACAATGAGCAGTTCTTC
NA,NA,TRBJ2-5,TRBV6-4,CASSLGGGPETQYF,TGTGCCAGCAGCCTGGGCGGTGGACCAGAGACCCAGTACTTC
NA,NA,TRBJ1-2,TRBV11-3,CASSLVGGDRGYTF,TGTGCCAGCAGCTTAGTCGGTGGGGACCGTGGCTACACCTTC
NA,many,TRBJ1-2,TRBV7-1,CASSLEPGNYGYTF,TGTGCCAGCAGCTTAGAACCGGGAAACTATGGCTACACCTTC
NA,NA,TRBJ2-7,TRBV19,CASSRARDAYEQYF,TGTGCCAGTAGTCGCGCCCGGGACGCCTACGAGCAGTACTTC
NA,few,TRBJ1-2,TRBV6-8,CASTGENNYGYTF,TGTGCCAGCACAGGGGAGAATAACTATGGCTACACCTTC
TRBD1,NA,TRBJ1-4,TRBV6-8,CASKKTGDNEKLFF,TGTGCCAGCAAAAAAACAGGGGATAATGAAAAACTGTTTTTT
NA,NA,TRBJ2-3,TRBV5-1,CASSPPTSSTDTQYF,TGCGCCAGCAGCCCCCCGACTAGTAGCACAGATACGCAGTATTTT
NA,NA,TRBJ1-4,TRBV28,CASSFLSKGFATNEKLFF,TGTGCCAGCAGTTTTTTATCCAAAGGCTTTGCAACTAATGAAAAACTGTTTTTT